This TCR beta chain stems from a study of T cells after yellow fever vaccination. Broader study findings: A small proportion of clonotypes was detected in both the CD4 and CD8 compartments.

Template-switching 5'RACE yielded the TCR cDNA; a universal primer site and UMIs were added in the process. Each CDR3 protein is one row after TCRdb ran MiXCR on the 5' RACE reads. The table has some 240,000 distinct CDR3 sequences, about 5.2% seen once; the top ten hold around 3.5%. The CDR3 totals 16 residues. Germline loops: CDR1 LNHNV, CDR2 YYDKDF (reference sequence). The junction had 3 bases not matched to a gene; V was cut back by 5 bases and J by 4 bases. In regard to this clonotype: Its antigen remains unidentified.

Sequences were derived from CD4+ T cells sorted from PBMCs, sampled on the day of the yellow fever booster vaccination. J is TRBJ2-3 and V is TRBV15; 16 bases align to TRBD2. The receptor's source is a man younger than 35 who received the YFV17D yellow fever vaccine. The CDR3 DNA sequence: TGTGCCACCAGCGGGGGACTAGCGGGGGGGCCAGATACGCAGTATTTT. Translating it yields CATSGGLAGGPDTQYF.